This is a list of T cell receptor beta chains from one sample in a study of OX40 agonist ivuxolimab in advanced cancers. Assay used: immunoSEQ multiplex PCR; TCRdb lists only in-frame clones, some missing. The top ten hold under 30% of the sample, which has tens of thousands of clones, around 84% seen once. Sequences were derived from CD4+ or CD8+ T cells sorted from blood, sampled in a trial of the OX40 agonist ivuxolimab. Every receptor here comes from an adult with an advanced solid tumor such as melanoma, head and neck, liver or kidney cancer. CDR3s include the opening cysteine and the closing phenylalanine or tryptophan. A D gene is named only where the DNA matches it firmly. For some rows the clone size is stated as once, few or many, or as a class when expanded; others skip it.

clone size,V gene,J gene,D gene,CDR3 protein,CDR3 DNA
once,TRBV6-5,TRBJ1-2,-,CASSYGSGSGYGYTF,TGTGCCAGCAGTTACGGCTCCGGGAGTGGCTATGGCTACACCTTC
-,TRBV28,TRBJ2-3,-,CASRPEGQRTDTQYF,TGTGCCAGCAGACCGGAGGGCCAGCGCACAGATACGCAGTATTTT
-,TRBV11-2,TRBJ2-5,-,CASSPYRSQETQYF,TGTGCCAGCAGCCCCTACAGATCCCAAGAGACCCAGTACTTC
-,TRBV9,TRBJ2-7,-,CASSGIAEPYEQYF,TGTGCCAGCAGCGGAATAGCGGAACCCTACGAGCAGTACTTC
-,TRBV27,TRBJ2-7,-,CASSSIGAYEQYF,TGTGCCAGCAGTTCCATTGGAGCCTACGAGCAGTACTTC
-,TRBV5-1,TRBJ2-7,TRBD1,CASSSPGQGSEQYF,TGCGCCAGCAGCTCGCCGGGACAGGGAAGCGAGCAGTACTTC
-,TRBV5-6,TRBJ2-1,-,CASSLTAGYNEQFF,TGTGCCAGCAGCCTGACGGCGGGATACAATGAGCAGTTCTTC
-,TRBV27,TRBJ2-7,-,CASTPRNYEQYF,TGTGCCAGCACCCCGCGGAACTACGAGCAGTACTTC
-,TRBV9,TRBJ2-2,-,CASRSTPGGTGELFF,TGTGCCAGCAGATCCACCCCAGGAGGGACCGGGGAGCTGTTTTTT
-,TRBV30,TRBJ2-7,TRBD2,CAWSVSGGAYEQYF,TGTGCCTGGAGTGTTAGCGGGGGGGCCTACGAGCAGTACTTC
-,TRBV2,TRBJ2-4,-,CASRVGILKNIQYF,TGTGCCAGCAGGGTCGGGATCCTCAAAAACATTCAGTACTTC
-,TRBV4-1,TRBJ2-7,-,CASSQDQGGSSYEQYF,TGCGCCAGCAGCCAAGATCAGGGCGGAAGCTCCTACGAGCAGTACTTC
-,TRBV9,TRBJ2-3,-,CASSVPTDTQYF,TGTGCCAGCAGCGTTCCGACGGATACGCAGTATTTT
few,TRBV13,TRBJ2-7,-,CASSSWDGGNEQYF,TGTGCCAGCAGCTCCTGGGACGGAGGTAACGAGCAGTACTTC
-,TRBV30,TRBJ2-3,TRBD2,CAWEKGLAAQYF,TGTGCCTGGGAGAAAGGTCTAGCGGCGCAGTATTTT
-,TRBV5-4,TRBJ2-5,-,CASRLGKENGETQYF,TGTGCCAGCAGGCTGGGGAAGGAGAACGGAGAGACCCAGTACTTC
once,TRBV7-9,TRBJ1-4,-,CASSARDTDEKLFF,TGTGCCAGCAGCGCAAGGGACACCGATGAAAAACTGTTTTTT
-,TRBV5-1,TRBJ2-5,-,CASSVSGPPGQETQYF,TGCGCCAGCAGCGTCTCCGGTCCGCCAGGGCAAGAGACCCAGTACTTC
-,TRBV11-1,TRBJ2-1,-,CASSPWGKSYNEQFF,TGTGCCAGCAGCCCCTGGGGAAAGTCCTACAATGAGCAGTTCTTC
once,TRBV2,TRBJ2-5,-,CASTRGPETQYF,TGTGCCAGTACCCGGGGTCCAGAGACCCAGTACTTC
-,TRBV27,TRBJ1-1,-,CASSLTAGAAVNTEAFF,TGTGCCAGCAGCTTGACGGCGGGGGCGGCGGTGAACACTGAAGCTTTCTTT
-,TRBV27,TRBJ2-2,-,CASSNTGELFF,TGTGCCAGCAGTAACACCGGGGAGCTGTTTTTT
-,TRBV7-9,TRBJ1-4,TRBD1,CASSHRGLNEKLFF,TGTGCCAGCAGCCACAGGGGCTTGAATGAAAAACTGTTTTTT
-,TRBV6-1,TRBJ2-7,-,CASIDGPWQYF,TGTGCCAGCATCGACGGGCCTTGGCAGTACTTC
-,TRBV6-1,TRBJ2-3,TRBD2,CASSDAAGGPDTQYF,TGTGCCAGCAGTGACGCAGCGGGAGGGCCAGATACGCAGTATTTT
-,TRBV7-6,TRBJ1-4,-,CASSSDSSTNEKLFF,TGTGCCAGCAGCTCCGACAGCTCAACTAATGAAAAACTGTTTTTT
-,TRBV28,TRBJ1-2,-,CASSLSRGPHYGYTF,TGTGCCAGCAGTTTATCCCGGGGTCCCCACTATGGCTACACCTTC
few,TRBV18,TRBJ1-5,-,CASSPIGDSSNQPQHF,TGTGCCAGCTCCCCGATCGGGGATTCCAGCAATCAGCCCCAGCATTTT
-,TRBV6-5,TRBJ1-2,TRBD1,CASSLDRADYGYTF,TGTGCCAGCAGCTTAGACAGGGCAGACTATGGCTACACCTTC
-,TRBV7-9,TRBJ2-3,TRBD2,CASSLRFGTSGGSTDTQYF,TGTGCCAGCAGCTTAAGGTTCGGGACTAGCGGGGGAAGTACAGATACGCAGTATTTT
-,TRBV19,TRBJ1-5,-,CASSIAGTWDYSNQPQHF,TGTGCCAGTAGTATTGCAGGCACGTGGGATTATAGCAATCAGCCCCAGCATTTT
-,TRBV7-3,TRBJ2-1,TRBD2,CASRSTSGSWDEQFF,TGTGCCAGCAGGTCGACTAGCGGGAGTTGGGATGAGCAGTTCTTC
few,TRBV27,TRBJ1-2,-,CASSLSQGHSLYGYTF,TGTGCCAGCAGTTTATCCCAGGGACATTCTCTCTATGGCTACACCTTC
-,TRBV19,TRBJ2-2,-,CASSSLDTGELFF,TGTGCCAGTAGCTCACTAGACACCGGGGAGCTGTTTTTT
-,TRBV27,TRBJ2-6,-,CASSPQRDTVFSGANVLTF,TGTGCCAGCAGTCCTCAGAGGGACACGGTCTTTTCTGGGGCCAACGTCCTGACTTTC
-,TRBV7-3,TRBJ2-2,-,CASSLTYGGELFF,TGTGCCAGCAGCTTAACGTACGGCGGGGAGCTGTTTTTT
few,TRBV19,TRBJ2-3,-,CACGGTDTDTQYF,TGTGCCTGTGGGGGGACAGACACAGATACGCAGTATTTT
once,TRBV2,TRBJ1-2,TRBD1,CASSFDVDRSNYGYTF,TGTGCCAGCAGTTTCGATGTGGACAGGTCTAACTATGGCTACACCTTC
-,TRBV5-4,TRBJ2-7,-,CASSAGQGGSGLSYEQYF,TGTGCCAGCAGCGCCGGACAGGGTGGATCGGGACTATCCTACGAGCAGTACTTC
-,TRBV9,TRBJ2-1,TRBD2,CASSVGRASGSSYNEQFF,TGTGCCAGCAGCGTAGGGAGGGCTAGCGGGAGCTCCTACAATGAGCAGTTCTTC